The next 12 T cell receptor beta chains were all read from a single sample in a study of T cells in localized non-small cell lung cancer. Assay: immunoSEQ multiplex PCR; the TCRdb copy retains only in-frame clones and omits some. The table records 30,000 to 35,000 clones, 91% of them present only once. Here the sequenced sample was peripheral blood mononuclear cells, taken before any cancer treatment. The receptors derive from a female donor aged 60 or older with stage II lung adenocarcinoma.

This chain joins TRBV10-3 and TRBJ1-4; possibly TRBD1 for D (6 bases). This CDR3 has 13 amino acids. In germline, CDR1 is ENHRY, CDR2 SYGVKD. Trimming pared 6 bases from V and 8 bases from J, leaving 13 bases between. The CDR3 nucleotides are TGTGCCATCAGCCGCGACAGGAGCGAAAAACTGTTTTTT. Translation gives CAISRDRSEKLFF.

This clone was seen once. The J gene is TRBJ2-2, the V gene TRBV7-2; a possible D gene is TRBD1 (6 bases). The V end was cut by 6 bases, the J end by 2 bases, with 10 bases between. Germline values: CDR1 SGHTA, CDR2 FQGNSA. The CDR3 covers 14 residues. As DNA, the CDR3 is TGTGCCAGCAGTCAGGGGATAAACACCGGGGAGCTGTTTTTT. This sequence encodes CASSQGINTGELFF.

The genes are TRBV10-2 and TRBJ1-4; D perhaps matches TRBD1 (5 bases). The CDR3 extends over 13 amino acids. Germline-derived CDR1 and CDR2 are WSHSY and SAAADI. DNA for the CDR3: TGCGCAGCCGGACAAGCAACTAATGAAAAACTGTTTTTT. It specifies CAAGQATNEKLFF.

The genes are TRBV6-1 and TRBJ2-7; D may be TRBD2 (6 bases). This CDR3 spans 13 amino acids. The germline gives CDR1 MNHNS, CDR2 SASEGT. Trimming removed 7 bases at V and 5 bases at J, with 15 bases between. CDR3 amino acids: CASNIGGRDEQYF. CDR3 DNA sequence: TGTGCCAGCAACATAGGAGGGAGAGACGAGCAGTACTTC.

In this sample, this clone turned up once. The chain employs TRBV30 and TRBJ1-6; TRBD1 matches 8 bases. V was pared by 4 bases and J by 7 bases, with 3 bases of the junction left unmatched. This CDR3 has 13 residues. Germline V CDR1 and CDR2: GTSNPN, SVGIG (reference sequence). This CDR3 is CAWMGQENSPLHF. The CDR3 nucleotides read TGTGCCTGGATGGGACAGGAAAATTCACCCCTCCACTTT.

V gene TRBV7-6 combines with J gene TRBJ1-4; no firm D call. CDR1 and CDR2 (germline): SGHVS, FNYEAQ. V gave up 3 bases and J gave up 4 bases, with 9 bases separating them. There are 14 residues in the CDR3. The CDR3 is CASSLAGFNEKLFF. Here the CDR3 DNA reads TGTGCCAGCAGCTTGGCGGGGTTTAATGAAAAACTGTTTTTT. Full variable domain (outside the CDR3, taken from reference TRBV7-6 and TRBJ1-4): GAGVSQSPRYKVTKRGQDVALRCDPISGHVSLYWYRQALGQGPEFLTYFNYEAQQDKSGLPNDRFSAERPEGSISTLTIQRTEQRDSAMYRCASSLAGFNEKLFFGSGTQLSVL.

The gene calls are TRBV5-6 and TRBJ2-1; TRBD1 is a possible D gene (6 bases). Germline CDR1 is SGHDT and CDR2 is YYEEEE. Deletions cut 4 bases from V and 7 bases from J, with 21 bases between. This CDR3 has 16 amino acids. CDR3 residues: CASSTRTVPGVNEQFF. The CDR3 nucleotides are TGTGCCAGCAGCACCCGGACAGTCCCCGGAGTTAATGAGCAGTTCTTC.

The CDR3 DNA reads TGCGCCAGCAGCCCTAGCGGGGGGGCGGAGACCCAGTACTTC. Its protein product is CASSPSGGAETQYF. The chain carries TRBV5-1 and TRBJ2-5, with 12 bases aligning to TRBD2. This CDR3 is built from 14 residues. Germline values: CDR1 SGHRS, CDR2 YFSETQ. The V segment lost 4 bases and the J segment 5 bases; nucleotides outside the gene matches: 3.

The gene calls are TRBV19 and TRBJ2-7; tentative D call: TRBD1 (6 bases). Trimming cost V 3 bases and J 0 bases, with 15 bases left between them. The germline V gene has CDR1 LNHDA and CDR2 SQIVND (reference sequence). The CDR3 is made up of 16 amino acids. The CDR3 sequence: CASSITTWDTSYEQYF. CDR3 sequence (DNA): TGTGCCAGTAGTATCACCACTTGGGACACCTCCTACGAGCAGTACTTC.

The chain uses TRBV5-8 and TRBJ2-1; D remains unclear. Trimming stripped 3 bases from V and 5 bases from J, with 6 bases between. Germline V CDR1 and CDR2: SGHTS, YDEGEE. This CDR3 comprises 12 residues. In nucleotides, the CDR3 is TGTGCCAGCAGCTCATGGGACAATGAGCAGTTCTTC. Its translation: CASSSWDNEQFF. Supplemented by reference TRBV5-8 and TRBJ2-1, the full variable domain reads EAGVTQSPTHLIKTRGQQATLRCSPISGHTSVYWYQQALGLGLQFLLWYDEGEERNRGNFPPRFSGRQFPNYSSELNVNALELEDSALYLCASSSWDNEQFFGPGTRLTVL.

The V and J genes are TRBV12-2 and TRBJ2-7; whether TRBD2, the table's D call, matches the DNA was not checked. TRBV12-2 is a known pseudogene. This CDR3 contains 16 residues. CDR3 sequence: CASRYRSGRRGYEQYF. The DNA of the CDR3 is TGTGCAAGTCGCTATCGTAGCGGCCGTCGGGGCTACGAGCAGTACTTC.

There are a few counts of this clone. The chain recombines TRBV19 with TRBJ1-4, with 7 bases identical to TRBD1. The CDR3 covers 14 residues. The junction had 6 bases not matched to a gene; V was cut back by 5 bases and J by 6 bases. Germline V gene data show CDR1 as LNHDA and CDR2 as SQIVND (reference sequence). CDR3 bases: TGTGCCAGTAGTCAACCAGGGGGGGATGAAAAACTGTTTTTT. It translates to CASSQPGGDEKLFF.